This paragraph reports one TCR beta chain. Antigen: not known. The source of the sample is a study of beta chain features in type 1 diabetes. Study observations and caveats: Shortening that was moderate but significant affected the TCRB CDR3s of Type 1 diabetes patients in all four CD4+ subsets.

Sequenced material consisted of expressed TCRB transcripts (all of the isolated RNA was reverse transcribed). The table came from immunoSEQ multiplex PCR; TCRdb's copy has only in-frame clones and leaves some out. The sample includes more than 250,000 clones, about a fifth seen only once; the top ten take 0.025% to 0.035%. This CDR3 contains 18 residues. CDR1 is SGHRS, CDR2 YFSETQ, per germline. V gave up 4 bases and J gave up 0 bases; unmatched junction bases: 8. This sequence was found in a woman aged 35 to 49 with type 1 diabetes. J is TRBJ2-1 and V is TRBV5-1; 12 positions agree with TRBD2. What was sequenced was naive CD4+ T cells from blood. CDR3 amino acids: CASSGRTSGANSYNEQFF. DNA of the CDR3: TGCGCCAGCAGCGGACGGACTAGCGGGGCCAACTCCTACAATGAGCAGTTCTTC.